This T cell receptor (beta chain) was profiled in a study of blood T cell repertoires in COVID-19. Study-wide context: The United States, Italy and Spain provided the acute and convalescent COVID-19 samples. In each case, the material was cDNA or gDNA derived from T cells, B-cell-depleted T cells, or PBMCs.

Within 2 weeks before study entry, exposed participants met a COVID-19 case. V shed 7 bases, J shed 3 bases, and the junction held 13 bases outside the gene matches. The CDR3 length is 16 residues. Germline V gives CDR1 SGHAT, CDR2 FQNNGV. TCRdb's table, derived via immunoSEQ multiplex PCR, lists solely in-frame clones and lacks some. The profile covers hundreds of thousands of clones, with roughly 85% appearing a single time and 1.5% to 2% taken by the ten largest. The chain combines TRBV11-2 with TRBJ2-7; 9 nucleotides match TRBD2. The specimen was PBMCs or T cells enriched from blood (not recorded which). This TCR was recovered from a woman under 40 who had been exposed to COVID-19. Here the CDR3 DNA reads TGTGCCAGCATCCGAGGGTCTAGCGGGGCCCTCTACGAGCAGTACTTC. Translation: CASIRGSSGALYEQYF.